This is a list of T cell receptor beta chains from one sample in a study of T cell changes during pregnancy in multiple sclerosis. Sequenced by immunoSEQ multiplex PCR; TCRdb stores in-frame clones only, minus some. The sample holds over 85,000 clones, 75% to 95% seen once. The sequences come from peripheral blood, collected after pregnancy. The receptors originated from a female donor in good health, enrolled as a control in a pregnancy study. Both conserved end residues are part of each CDR3. The order of the fields is J gene, CDR3 length, clone size, D gene, V gene, CDR3 DNA, CDR3 protein. A D gene is named only where the DNA matches it firmly. The size of a clone is reported for some rows only, either as once, few or many, or as a class for expanded clones.

>TRBJ2-5|17|NA|TRBD1|TRBV27
TGTGCCAGCAGTCCATCTCGGACAGGGAAAATCCAAGAGACCCAGTACTTC
CASSPSRTGKIQETQYF
>TRBJ1-1|15|NA|TRBD1|TRBV5-1
TGCGCCAGCAGCTTGGCGGCAGGGGGAAACACTGAAGCTTTCTTT
CASSLAAGGNTEAFF
>TRBJ1-5|15|NA|TRBD1|TRBV5-5
TGTGCCAGCAGCTTCTGGACAGGGGAAAATCAGCCCCAGCATTTT
CASSFWTGENQPQHF
>TRBJ1-6|12|NA|NA|TRBV10-2
TGCGCCAGCAGAATCCTTAATTCACCCCTCCACTTT
CASRILNSPLHF
>TRBJ1-4|14|NA|TRBD1|TRBV7-2
TGTGCCAGCAGCCTCGGGACAGGGCGTGAAAAACTGTTTTTT
CASSLGTGREKLFF
>TRBJ2-7|14|once|TRBD2|TRBV19
TGTGCCAGTAGCCCTCCCGGGACTAGGGTAGAGCAGTACTTC
CASSPPGTRVEQYF
>TRBJ1-4|14|NA|NA|TRBV30
TGTGCCTGGAGTGTAACCTCGGGTAATGAAAAACTGTTTTTT
CAWSVTSGNEKLFF
>TRBJ1-1|15|NA|NA|TRBV5-1
TGCGCCAGCAGCTTGTTAGTTGATTTGGGGGGAGAAGCTTTCTTT
CASSLLVDLGGEAFF
>TRBJ2-3|16|NA|NA|TRBV11-2
TGTGCCAGCAGCTTAGTGGGCACCCTAAGCACAGATACGCAGTATTTT
CASSLVGTLSTDTQYF
>TRBJ2-7|14|NA|NA|TRBV19
TGTGCCAGTAGTATGGCTAGCTCGGGCTACGAGCAGTACTTC
CASSMASSGYEQYF
>TRBJ2-7|13|NA|TRBD2|TRBV7-9
TGTGCCAGCAGCGATGGGACTAGCGGAGATTCGTACTTC
CASSDGTSGDSYF
>TRBJ1-2|14|NA|NA|TRBV4-1
TGCGCCAGCAGCCCCGAGGGTCGGGTCTATGGCTACACCTTC
CASSPEGRVYGYTF
>TRBJ1-2|16|NA|NA|TRBV15
TGTGCCACCAGCAGAGACGCGGGAGACAGTAGCTATGGCTACACCTTC
CATSRDAGDSSYGYTF
>TRBJ1-6|15|NA|NA|TRBV19
TGTGCCAGTAGTATGGACGGGGTCAATAATTCACCCCTCCACTTT
CASSMDGVNNSPLHF
>TRBJ2-7|15|NA|TRBD2|TRBV4-3
TGCGCCAGCAGCCCCCCAGGGACTACTGAGGACGAGCAGTACTTC
CASSPPGTTEDEQYF
>TRBJ1-1|15|NA|NA|TRBV14
TGTGCCAGCAGCCAAGTAATGGGAGGGTACACTGAAGCTTTCTTT
CASSQVMGGYTEAFF
>TRBJ2-7|14|NA|NA|TRBV9
TGTGCCAGCAGCGTGACGCGGTACGGTTACGAGCAGTACTTC
CASSVTRYGYEQYF
>TRBJ2-1|15|NA|TRBD1|TRBV19
TGTGCCAGTACCCCCGGGACAGGGATCTACAATGAGCAGTTCTTC
CASTPGTGIYNEQFF
>TRBJ1-6|19|NA|NA|TRBV6-1
TGTGCCAGCAGTGAAAGGTATAGTGAACGGGGGACGGTCAATTCACCCCTCCACTTT
CASSERYSERGTVNSPLHF
>TRBJ2-7|14|NA|NA|TRBV9
TGTGCCAGCAGCGTAGGTAGCGGCCCCTACGAGCAGTACTTC
CASSVGSGPYEQYF
>TRBJ2-7|14|once|TRBD1|TRBV7-9
TGTGCCAGCATATCTGGACAGGGATCCTACGAGCAGTACTTC
CASISGQGSYEQYF
>TRBJ2-1|16|NA|TRBD1|TRBV7-3
TGTGCCAGCAGCCTTGGACAGGGCGGGTCCTACAATGAGCAGTTCTTC
CASSLGQGGSYNEQFF
>TRBJ2-1|13|once|NA|TRBV18
TGTGCCAGCTCACCTGGCAGAAACAATGAGCAGTTCTTC
CASSPGRNNEQFF
>TRBJ2-7|13|NA|NA|TRBV6-1
TGTGCCAGCAGGCCGTCCCTACAGGACGAGCAGTACTTC
CASRPSLQDEQYF
>TRBJ1-5|15|NA|TRBD1|TRBV4-3
TGCGCCAGCAGCCGAGACAGGGTTTCTGTTCAGCCCCAGCATTTT
CASSRDRVSVQPQHF
>TRBJ2-3|14|NA|NA|TRBV5-4
TGTGCCAGCAGCCCCCCTAGCGAGGCAGATACGCAGTATTTT
CASSPPSEADTQYF
>TRBJ2-5|14|NA|TRBD1|TRBV5-4
TGTGCCAGCAGCCACGGACAGGTCCAAGAGACCCAGTACTTC
CASSHGQVQETQYF
>TRBJ2-3|15|NA|TRBD1|TRBV4-3
TGCGCCAGCAGCCAAACAGGGGGCTGGACAGATACGCAGTATTTT
CASSQTGGWTDTQYF
>TRBJ1-2|13|NA|TRBD1|TRBV10-2
TGCGCCAGCAGCCATACAGGGGAAACTGGCTACACCTTC
CASSHTGETGYTF